Each of the 23 T cell receptor beta chains below was sequenced from the same sample in a study of cytomegalovirus exposure and HLA in healthy donors. Primers for the PCR totalled 60 Vbeta and 13 Jbeta. Clones were read by immunoSEQ multiplex PCR, and TCRdb kept only the in-frame ones, dropping some. The table shows 150,000 to 200,000 clones, with roughly 80% occurring only once. Sample: PBMCs. Receptors originate from a man aged 18 to 30 in good health and CMV-seronegative.

The chain recombines TRBV28 with TRBJ2-1; possible D gene TRBD2, 5 bases. This CDR3 contains 15 residues. From germline, CDR1 is MDHEN and CDR2 SYDVKM. Trimming shortened V by 5 bases and J by 5 bases, and 16 bases separated the two germline ends. The CDR3, as DNA: TGTGCCAGCAGTCCTACTAGTTTACCCAACAATGAGCAGTTCTTC. Encoded protein: CASSPTSLPNNEQFF.

This chain links TRBV29-1 with TRBJ2-3; TRBD2 matches at 7 bases. V was pared by 3 bases and J by 1 base, with 19 bases of the junction left unmatched. The CDR3 sequence is 19 residues long. CDR1 is SQVTM and CDR2 is ANQGSEA in the germline V gene. For the CDR3, the DNA is TGCAGCGTTGATAATTTGGGGTATTGGCGGGAGAGGGGCACAGATACGCAGTATTTT. This translates into CSVDNLGYWRERGTDTQYF.

The rearrangement links TRBV6-5 to TRBJ2-7, with D unclear. Trimming removed 0 bases at V and 0 bases at J, with 12 bases between. This CDR3 comprises 16 residues. Germline values: CDR1 MNHEY, CDR2 SVGAGI. The CDR3 coding sequence is TGTGCCAGCAGTTACTCTGAAAGTCTAGGCTCCTACGAGCAGTACTTC. Translation: CASSYSESLGSYEQYF.

The chain employs TRBV5-5 and TRBJ1-1; D ambiguous. Trimming stripped 0 bases from V and 4 bases from J, with 13 bases between. The CDR3 contains 15 residues. Germline values: CDR1 SGHKS, CDR2 YYEKEE (reference sequence). The CDR3 region is CASSLDSRGPTEAFF. In DNA, the CDR3 is TGTGCCAGCAGCTTGGATTCACGGGGTCCCACTGAAGCTTTCTTT.

The rearrangement joins TRBV28 to TRBJ2-7, with TRBD2 as a possible D gene (6 bases). Trimming left V 1 base short and J 3 bases short, with 16 bases between. Germline V gene lookup returns CDR1 MDHEN and CDR2 SYDVKM. The CDR3 consists of 16 residues. The CDR3 sequence is CASSLYWDLPRYEQYF. The CDR3 region has the DNA TGTGCCAGCAGTTTATATTGGGACTTACCCCGCTACGAGCAGTACTTC.

V gene TRBV19 combines with J gene TRBJ2-1; the D is unclear. Germline values: CDR1 LNHDA, CDR2 SQIVND (reference sequence). The CDR3 covers 13 residues. The V gene lost 3 bases and the J gene lost 0 bases, with 3 bases spanning the gap. The CDR3 loop reads CASSIISYNEQFF. Written as DNA, the CDR3 is TGTGCCAGTAGTATTATCTCCTACAATGAGCAGTTCTTC. Full variable domain (missing parts from reference TRBV19 and TRBJ2-1): DGGITQSPKYLFRKEGQNVTLSCEQNLNHDAMYWYRQDPGQGLRLIYYSQIVNDFQKGDIAEGYSVSREKKESFPLTVTSAQKNPTAFYLCASSIISYNEQFFGPGTRLTVL.

This chain joins TRBV9 and TRBJ1-3; no firm D call. This CDR3 contains 14 residues. Germline values: CDR1 SGDLS, CDR2 YYNGEE. Trimming cost V 2 bases and J 1 base, with 7 bases left between them. CDR3 residues: CASSVWASGNTIYF. In nucleotides, the CDR3 is TGTGCCAGCAGCGTGTGGGCTTCTGGAAACACCATATATTTT.

This clone was observed once. The chain employs TRBV13 and TRBJ2-5; 8 bases line up with TRBD1. The CDR3 extends over 17 amino acids. Trimming at V came to 2 bases and at J to 4 bases, leaving 12 bases not matched to a gene. Germline V lookup: CDR1 PRHDT, CDR2 FYEKMQ (reference sequence). DNA for the CDR3: TGTGCCAGCAGCTTAAGAGGACAGGGCCTCAGGCGAGAGACCCAGTACTTC. It encodes CASSLRGQGLRRETQYF.

The V and J genes are TRBV18 and TRBJ1-2; 7 nucleotides match TRBD1. The CDR3 loop spans 15 amino acids. Germline V gene lookup returns CDR1 KGHSH and CDR2 LQKENI. Trimming at V came to 6 bases and at J to 1 base, leaving 8 bases not matched to a gene. The CDR3 sequence is CASSYRDRDNYGYTF. The DNA of the CDR3 is TGTGCCAGCTCGTACCGGGACAGAGATAACTATGGCTACACCTTC.

The rearrangement uses TRBV7-2 and TRBJ2-5, with D hard to call. V lost 3 bases to trimming and J lost 0 bases, with 5 bases between them. This CDR3 spans 13 amino acids. CDR1 is SGHTA and CDR2 is FQGNSA in the germline V gene. The DNA of the CDR3 is TGTGCCAGCAGCTTCGGGTACCAAGAGACCCAGTACTTC. This translates into CASSFGYQETQYF. The variable domain in full, with the rest retrieved from reference TRBV7-2 and TRBJ2-5, is GAGVSQSPSNKVTEKGKDVELRCDPISGHTALYWYRQSLGQGLEFLIYFQGNSAPDKSGLPSDRFSAERTGGSVSTLTIQRTQQEDSAVYLCASSFGYQETQYFGPGTRLLVL.

CDR3 nucleotide sequence: TGCGCCAGCAGCTTGGCCGGACAGGGGGCGGAGGAGACCCAGTACTTC. Translation gives CASSLAGQGAEETQYF. This chain links TRBV5-1 with TRBJ2-5; 11 positions match TRBD1. J lost 5 bases, V lost 0 bases, and 6 bases had no gene match. CDR3 length: 16 amino acids. CDR1 SGHRS and CDR2 YFSETQ come from the germline V gene.

The chain carries TRBV11-2 and TRBJ2-7, with TRBD2 as a possible D gene (6 bases). Germline CDR1 is SGHAT and CDR2 is FQNNGV. The V gene lost 5 bases and the J gene lost 0 bases, with 14 bases spanning the gap. CDR3 length equals 15 residues. The CDR3 loop reads CASSAYSGPSYEQYF. DNA for the CDR3: TGTGCCAGCAGCGCCTATAGCGGACCCTCCTACGAGCAGTACTTC.

The chain joins TRBV2 to TRBJ1-4, with D possibly being TRBD1 (6 bases). The CDR3 has 17 residues. CDR1 is SNHLY and CDR2 is FYNNEI in the germline V gene. Trimming removed 8 bases at V and 5 bases at J, with 24 bases between. CDR3 region: CASSRIAPRGSNEKLFF. DNA of the CDR3: TGTGCCAGCTCACGAATCGCTCCCAGGGGTTCCAATGAAAAACTGTTTTTT.

This clone was recorded a few times. This chain uses TRBV21-1 with TRBJ2-3; the table's D gene call, TRBD2, was not cross checked with the DNA. TRBV21-1 is a pseudogene. This CDR3 region has 17 residues. For the CDR3, the DNA is TGTGCCAGCAGCAAGGGTGGGCTAGCGGCCCCCACAGATACGCAGTATTTT. Amino acids: CASSKGGLAAPTDTQYF.

The V call is TRBV15, the J call TRBJ2-1, with 8 bases aligning to TRBD2. Per germline, CDR1 LNHNV and CDR2 YYDKDF (reference sequence). After removal of 1 base from V and 10 bases from J, the junction contained 12 bases not matched to a gene. There are 16 residues in the CDR3. CDR3 bases: TGTGCCACCAGCAGAGGACTAGCGCCCGGACAAGGAGAGCAGTTCTTC. Translated: CATSRGLAPGQGEQFF.

The chain employs TRBV7-9 and TRBJ2-7; TRBD2 matches 10 bases. Germline V gene lookup returns CDR1 SEHNR and CDR2 FQNEAQ (reference sequence). The CDR3 consists of 14 residues. V gave up 5 bases and J gave up 2 bases; unmatched junction bases: 3. The CDR3 loop is CASSRTSGPYEQYF. The CDR3 DNA is TGTGCCAGCAGCCGGACTAGCGGACCCTACGAGCAGTACTTC.

The chain employs TRBV7-3 and TRBJ1-6; 9 bases match TRBD1. Germline-derived CDR1 and CDR2 are SGHTA and FQGTGA. V gave up 4 bases and J gave up 6 bases; unmatched junction bases: 1. The CDR3 spans 14 residues. The CDR3 region has the DNA TGTGCCAGCAGCTCGGGACAGGGTAATTCACCCCTCCACTTT. This sequence encodes CASSSGQGNSPLHF.

CDR3 protein: CASTRRANYGYTF. In DNA, the CDR3 is TGTGCCAGCACCAGGAGGGCTAACTATGGCTACACCTTC. The chain has TRBV6-6 and TRBJ1-2; D unresolved. The CDR3 spans 13 residues. Germline values: CDR1 MNHNY, CDR2 SVGAGI (reference sequence). Trimming removed 7 bases from V and 0 bases from J, with 9 bases in between.

CDR3 nucleotide sequence: TGCGCCAGCAGCTTGGCCGAGGTCAGGGCGACCTACGAGCAGTACTTC. It translates to CASSLAEVRATYEQYF. The chain couples TRBV5-1 to TRBJ2-5; D may be TRBD1 (5 bases). The assigned J gene may be wrong: the sequence end matches TRBJ2-7 better. Germline CDR1 is SGHRS and CDR2 is YFSETQ. The CDR3 is made up of 16 amino acids.

The chain links TRBV5-1 to TRBJ1-4; TRBD1 is a possible D gene (6 bases). The germline CDR1 and CDR2 sequences are SGHRS and YFSETQ. V was shortened by 0 bases and J by 4 bases, with 10 bases between the two germline ends. CDR3 length: 15 amino acids. The CDR3 reads CASSLGDNINEKLFF. The CDR3 coding sequence is TGCGCCAGCAGCTTGGGGGACAATATTAATGAAAAACTGTTTTTT.

V usage is TRBV7-9 and J usage is TRBJ2-4, with TRBD2 matching 16 bases. The V and J ends lost 3 bases and 2 bases, in that order; junction bases with no gene match: 7. The CDR3 sequence is 19 residues long. CDR1 and CDR2 from the germline V gene are SEHNR and FQNEAQ (reference sequence). The CDR3 DNA reads TGTGCCAGCAGCTTCTCCGGGACTAGCGGGGGGGCCACCAAAAACATTCAGTACTTC. It yields the protein CASSFSGTSGGATKNIQYF. The entire variable domain, with the rest obtained from reference TRBV7-9 and TRBJ2-4, is as follows: DTGVSQNPRHKITKRGQNVTFRCDPISEHNRLYWYRQTLGQGPEFLTYFQNEAQLEKSRLLSDRFSAERPKGSFSTLEIQRTEQGDSAMYLCASSFSGTSGGATKNIQYFGAGTRLSVL.

This clone showed up just a few times. The chain joins TRBV7-2 to TRBJ1-1; possible D gene TRBD1, 5 bases. V was trimmed by 1 base and J by 0 bases, leaving 6 bases between them. CDR3 length: 14 amino acids. The germline V gene has CDR1 SGHTA and CDR2 FQGNSA. The chain's CDR3 is CASSLDRMNTEAFF. The CDR3 DNA is TGTGCCAGCAGCTTAGACAGGATGAACACTGAAGCTTTCTTT.

V and J are TRBV6-5 and TRBJ2-1; 9 bases line up with TRBD2. The germline V gene encodes CDR1 MNHEY and CDR2 SVGAGI. This CDR3 spans 16 amino acids. V was pared by 1 base and J by 7 bases, with 8 bases of the junction left unmatched. CDR3: CASSYFRGGAKNEQFF. The CDR3 nucleotides are TGTGCCAGCAGTTACTTCCGCGGGGGGGCCAAAAATGAGCAGTTCTTC.